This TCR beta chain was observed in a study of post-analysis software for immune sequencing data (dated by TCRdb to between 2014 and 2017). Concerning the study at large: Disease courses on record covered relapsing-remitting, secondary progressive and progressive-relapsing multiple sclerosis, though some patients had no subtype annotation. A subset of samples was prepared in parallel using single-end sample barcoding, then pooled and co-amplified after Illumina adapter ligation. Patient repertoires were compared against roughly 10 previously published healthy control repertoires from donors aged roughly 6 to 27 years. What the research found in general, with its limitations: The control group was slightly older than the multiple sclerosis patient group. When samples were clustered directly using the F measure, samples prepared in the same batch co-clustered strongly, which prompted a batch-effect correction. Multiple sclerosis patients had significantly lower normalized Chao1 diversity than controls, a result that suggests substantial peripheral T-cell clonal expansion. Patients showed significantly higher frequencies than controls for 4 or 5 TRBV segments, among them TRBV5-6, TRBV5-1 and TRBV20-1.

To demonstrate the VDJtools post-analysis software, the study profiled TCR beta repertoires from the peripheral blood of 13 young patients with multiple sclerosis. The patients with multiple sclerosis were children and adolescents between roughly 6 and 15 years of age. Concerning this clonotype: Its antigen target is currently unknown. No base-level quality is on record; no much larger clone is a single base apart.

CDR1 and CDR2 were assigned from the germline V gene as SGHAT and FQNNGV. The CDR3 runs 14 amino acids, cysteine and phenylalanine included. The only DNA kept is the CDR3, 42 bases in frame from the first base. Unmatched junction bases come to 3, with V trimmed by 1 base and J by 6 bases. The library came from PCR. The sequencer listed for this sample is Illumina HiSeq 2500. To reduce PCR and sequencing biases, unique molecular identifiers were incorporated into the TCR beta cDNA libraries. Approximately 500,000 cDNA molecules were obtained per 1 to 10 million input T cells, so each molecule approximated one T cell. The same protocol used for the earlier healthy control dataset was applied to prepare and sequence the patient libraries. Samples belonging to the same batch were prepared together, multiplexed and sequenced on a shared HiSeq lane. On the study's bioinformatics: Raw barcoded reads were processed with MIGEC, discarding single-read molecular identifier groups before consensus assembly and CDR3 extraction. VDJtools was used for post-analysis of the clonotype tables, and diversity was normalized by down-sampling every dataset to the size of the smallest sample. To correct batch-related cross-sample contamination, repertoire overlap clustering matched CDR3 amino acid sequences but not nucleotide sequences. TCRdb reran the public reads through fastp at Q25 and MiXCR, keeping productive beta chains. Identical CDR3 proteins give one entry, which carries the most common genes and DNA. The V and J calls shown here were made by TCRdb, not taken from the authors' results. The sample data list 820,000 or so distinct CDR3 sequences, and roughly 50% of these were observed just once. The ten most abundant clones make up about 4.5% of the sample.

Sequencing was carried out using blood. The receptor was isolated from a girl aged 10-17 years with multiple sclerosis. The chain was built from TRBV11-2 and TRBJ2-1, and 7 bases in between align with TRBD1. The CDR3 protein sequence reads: CASSLGTGINEQFF. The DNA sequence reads TGTGCCAGCAGCTTAGGGACAGGCATCAATGAGCAGTTCTTC. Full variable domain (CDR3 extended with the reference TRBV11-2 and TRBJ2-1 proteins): EAGVAQSPRYKIIEKRQSVAFWCNPISGHATLYWYQQILGQGPKLLIQFQNNGVVDDSQLPKDRFSAERLKGVDSTLKIQPAKLEDSAVYLCASSLGTGINEQFFGPGTRLTVL.